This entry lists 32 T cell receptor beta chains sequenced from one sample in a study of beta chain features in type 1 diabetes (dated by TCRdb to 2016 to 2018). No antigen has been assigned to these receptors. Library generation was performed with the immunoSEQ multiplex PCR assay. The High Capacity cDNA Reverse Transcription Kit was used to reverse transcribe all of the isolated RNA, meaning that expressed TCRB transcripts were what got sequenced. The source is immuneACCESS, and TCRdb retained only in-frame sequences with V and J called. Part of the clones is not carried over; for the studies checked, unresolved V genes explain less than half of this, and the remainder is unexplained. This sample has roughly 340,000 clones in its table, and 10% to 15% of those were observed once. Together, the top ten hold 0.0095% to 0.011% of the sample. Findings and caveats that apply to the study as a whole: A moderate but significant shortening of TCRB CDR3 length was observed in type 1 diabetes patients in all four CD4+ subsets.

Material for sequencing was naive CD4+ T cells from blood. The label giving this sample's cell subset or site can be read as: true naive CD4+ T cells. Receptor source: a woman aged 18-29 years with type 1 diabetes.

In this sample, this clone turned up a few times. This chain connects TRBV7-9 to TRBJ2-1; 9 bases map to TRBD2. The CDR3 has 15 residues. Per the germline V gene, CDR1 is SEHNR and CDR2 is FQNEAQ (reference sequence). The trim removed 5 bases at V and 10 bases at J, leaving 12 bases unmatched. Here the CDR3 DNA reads TGTGCCAGCAGCCCTCGGACTAGCGTATCAGGGGAGCAGTTCTTC. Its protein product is CASSPRTSVSGEQFF.

The DNA of the CDR3 is TGTGCCAGCAGCGGAGCACCGGGACTAGCGGGACAAGAGACCCAGTACTTC. Translated: CASSGAPGLAGQETQYF. The chain carries TRBV7-2 and TRBJ2-5; 13 bases map to TRBD2. The J segment lost 2 bases and the V segment lost 5 bases, leaving 8 bases of the junction unmatched. The germline gives CDR1 SGHTA, CDR2 FQGNSA. The CDR3 is made up of 17 amino acids.

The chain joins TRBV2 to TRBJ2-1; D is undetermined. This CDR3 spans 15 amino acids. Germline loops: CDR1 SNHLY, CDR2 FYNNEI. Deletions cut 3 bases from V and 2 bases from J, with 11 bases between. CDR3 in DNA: TGTGCCAGCAGTGATTTGGTTCAGGCCTACAATGAGCAGTTCTTC. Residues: CASSDLVQAYNEQFF.

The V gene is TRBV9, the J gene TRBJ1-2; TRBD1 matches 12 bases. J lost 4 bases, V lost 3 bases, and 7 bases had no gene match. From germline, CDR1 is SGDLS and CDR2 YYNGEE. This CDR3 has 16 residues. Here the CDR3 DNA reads TGTGCCAGCAGCGGCCCCCCGGGACAGGGGGCCTATGGCTACACCTTC. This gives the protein CASSGPPGQGAYGYTF. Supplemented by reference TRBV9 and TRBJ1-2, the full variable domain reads DSGVTQTPKHLITATGQRVTLRCSPRSGDLSVYWYQQSLDQGLQFLIQYYNGEERAKGNILERFSAQQFPDLHSELNLSSLELGDSALYFCASSGPPGQGAYGYTFGSGTRLTVV.

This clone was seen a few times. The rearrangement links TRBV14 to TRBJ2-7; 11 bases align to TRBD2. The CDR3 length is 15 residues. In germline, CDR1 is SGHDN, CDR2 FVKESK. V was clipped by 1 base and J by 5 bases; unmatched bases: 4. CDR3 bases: TGTGCCAGCAGCCAAGCGCTAGCGGGGGGCAACGAGCAGTACTTC. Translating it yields CASSQALAGGNEQYF.

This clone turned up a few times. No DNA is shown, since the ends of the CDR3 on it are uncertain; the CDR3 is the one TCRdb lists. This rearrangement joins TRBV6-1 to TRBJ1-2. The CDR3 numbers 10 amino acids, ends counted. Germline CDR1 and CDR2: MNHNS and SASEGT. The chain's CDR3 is CASSSGMHTF.

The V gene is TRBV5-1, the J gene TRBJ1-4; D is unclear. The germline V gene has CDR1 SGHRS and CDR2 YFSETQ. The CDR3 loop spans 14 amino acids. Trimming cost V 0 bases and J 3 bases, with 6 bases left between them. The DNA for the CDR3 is TGCGCCAGCAGCTTGGAACGGTCTAATGAAAAACTGTTTTTT. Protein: CASSLERSNEKLFF.

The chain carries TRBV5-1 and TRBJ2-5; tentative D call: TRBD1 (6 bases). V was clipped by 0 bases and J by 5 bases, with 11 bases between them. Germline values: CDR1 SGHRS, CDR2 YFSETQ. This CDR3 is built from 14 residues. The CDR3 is CASSLGQVRETQYF. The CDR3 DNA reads TGCGCCAGCAGCTTGGGACAGGTCCGGGAGACCCAGTACTTC.

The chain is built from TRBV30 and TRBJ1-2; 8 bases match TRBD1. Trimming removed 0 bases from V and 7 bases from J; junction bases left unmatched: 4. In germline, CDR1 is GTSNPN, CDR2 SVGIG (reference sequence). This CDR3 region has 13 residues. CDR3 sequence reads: CAWSVDRGLGYTF. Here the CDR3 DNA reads TGTGCCTGGAGTGTCGACAGGGGACTTGGCTACACCTTC.

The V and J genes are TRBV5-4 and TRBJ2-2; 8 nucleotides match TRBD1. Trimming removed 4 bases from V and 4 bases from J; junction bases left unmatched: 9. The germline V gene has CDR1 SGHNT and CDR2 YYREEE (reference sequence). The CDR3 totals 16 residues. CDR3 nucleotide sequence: TGTGCCAGCAGCCTCACGGGACAGGATCTCACCGGGGAGCTGTTTTTT. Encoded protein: CASSLTGQDLTGELFF.

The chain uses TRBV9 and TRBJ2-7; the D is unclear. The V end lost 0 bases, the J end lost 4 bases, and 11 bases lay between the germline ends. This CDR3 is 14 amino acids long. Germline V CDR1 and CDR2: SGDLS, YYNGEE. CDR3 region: CASSVDGGPYEQYF. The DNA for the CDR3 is TGTGCCAGCAGCGTAGACGGCGGCCCTTACGAGCAGTACTTC.

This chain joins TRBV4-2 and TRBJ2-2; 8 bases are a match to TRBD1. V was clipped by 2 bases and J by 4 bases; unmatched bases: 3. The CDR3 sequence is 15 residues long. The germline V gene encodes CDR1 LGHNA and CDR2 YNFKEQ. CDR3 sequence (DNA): TGTGCCAGCAGCCAAATCACAGGGGGCACCGGGGAGCTGTTTTTT. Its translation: CASSQITGGTGELFF.

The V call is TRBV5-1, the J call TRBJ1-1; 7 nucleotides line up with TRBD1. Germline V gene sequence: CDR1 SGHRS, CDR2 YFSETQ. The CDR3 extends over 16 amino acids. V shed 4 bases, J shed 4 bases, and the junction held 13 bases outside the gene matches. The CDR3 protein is CASSATTYRGSTEAFF. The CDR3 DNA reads TGCGCCAGCAGCGCCACGACTTACAGGGGCTCCACTGAAGCTTTCTTT. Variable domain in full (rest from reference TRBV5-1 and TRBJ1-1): KAGVTQTPRYLIKTRGQQVTLSCSPISGHRSVSWYQQTPGQGLQFLFEYFSETQRNKGNFPGRFSGRQFSNSRSEMNVSTLELGDSALYLCASSATTYRGSTEAFFGQGTRLTVV.

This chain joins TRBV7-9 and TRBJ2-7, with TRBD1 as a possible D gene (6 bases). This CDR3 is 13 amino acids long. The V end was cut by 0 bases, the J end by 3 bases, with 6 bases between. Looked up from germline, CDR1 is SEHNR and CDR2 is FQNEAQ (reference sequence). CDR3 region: CASSLAQGYEQYF. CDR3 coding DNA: TGTGCCAGCAGCTTAGCACAGGGCTACGAGCAGTACTTC.

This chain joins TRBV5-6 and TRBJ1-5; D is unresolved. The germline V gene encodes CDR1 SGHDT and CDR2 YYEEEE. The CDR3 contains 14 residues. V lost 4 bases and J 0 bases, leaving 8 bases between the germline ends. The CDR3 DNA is TGTGCCAGCAGCCGGTGGTATAGCAATCAGCCCCAGCATTTT. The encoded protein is CASSRWYSNQPQHF.

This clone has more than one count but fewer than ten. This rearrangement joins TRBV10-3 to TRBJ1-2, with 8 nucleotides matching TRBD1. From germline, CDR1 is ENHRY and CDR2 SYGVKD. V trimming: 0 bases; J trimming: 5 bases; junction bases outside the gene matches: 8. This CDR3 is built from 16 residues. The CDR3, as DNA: TGTGCCATCAGTGAGTCTCAGAGACAGGGGCTTTATGGCTACACCTTC. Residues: CAISESQRQGLYGYTF.

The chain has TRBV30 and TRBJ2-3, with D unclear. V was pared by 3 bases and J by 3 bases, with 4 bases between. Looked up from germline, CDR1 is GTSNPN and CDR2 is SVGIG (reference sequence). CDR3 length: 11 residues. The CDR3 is CAWSPTDTQYF. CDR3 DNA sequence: TGTGCCTGGAGCCCGACAGATACGCAGTATTTT.

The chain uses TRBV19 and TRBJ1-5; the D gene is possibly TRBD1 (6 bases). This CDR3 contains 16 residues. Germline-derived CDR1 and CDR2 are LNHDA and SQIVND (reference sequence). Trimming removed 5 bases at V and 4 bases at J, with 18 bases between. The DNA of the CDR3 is TGTGCCAGTAGTTCGGCGACAGGACCTTCGAATCAGCCCCAGCATTTT. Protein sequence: CASSSATGPSNQPQHF.

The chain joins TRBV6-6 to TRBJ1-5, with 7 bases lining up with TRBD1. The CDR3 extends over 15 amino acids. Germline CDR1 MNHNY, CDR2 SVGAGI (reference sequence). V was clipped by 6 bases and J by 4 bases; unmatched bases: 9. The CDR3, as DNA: TGTGCCAGCAGCACAAGGACAGGACGAAATCAGCCCCAGCATTTT. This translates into CASSTRTGRNQPQHF.

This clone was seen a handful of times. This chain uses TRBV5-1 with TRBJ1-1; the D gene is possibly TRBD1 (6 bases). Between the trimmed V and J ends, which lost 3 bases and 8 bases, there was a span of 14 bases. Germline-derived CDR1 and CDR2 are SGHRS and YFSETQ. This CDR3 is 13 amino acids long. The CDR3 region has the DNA TGCGCCAGCAGCTCGGGACAAAGAGCCGAAGCTTTCTTT. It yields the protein CASSSGQRAEAFF.

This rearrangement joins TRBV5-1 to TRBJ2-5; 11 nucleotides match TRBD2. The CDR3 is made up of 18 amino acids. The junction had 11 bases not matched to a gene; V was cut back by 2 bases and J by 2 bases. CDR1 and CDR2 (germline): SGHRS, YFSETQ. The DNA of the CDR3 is TGCGCCAGCAGCTTAAGGACTAGCGGGCATGTGAGTCAAGAGACCCAGTACTTC. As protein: CASSLRTSGHVSQETQYF.

This chain's CDR3 is CSVEATYRQLAFF. CDR3 in DNA: TGCAGCGTTGAAGCCACTTACAGGCAACTAGCTTTCTTT. This rearrangement joins TRBV29-1 to TRBJ1-1; D may be TRBD1 (5 bases). V was trimmed by 1 base and J by 10 bases, leaving 16 bases between them. Germline CDR1 SQVTM, CDR2 ANQGSEA. CDR3 length: 13 amino acids.

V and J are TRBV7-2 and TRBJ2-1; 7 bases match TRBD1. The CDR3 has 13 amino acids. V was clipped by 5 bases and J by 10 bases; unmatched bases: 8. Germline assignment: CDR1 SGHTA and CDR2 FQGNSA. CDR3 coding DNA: TGTGCCAGCAGCAACACAGGGGCGGGCGAGCAGTTCTTC. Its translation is CASSNTGAGEQFF.

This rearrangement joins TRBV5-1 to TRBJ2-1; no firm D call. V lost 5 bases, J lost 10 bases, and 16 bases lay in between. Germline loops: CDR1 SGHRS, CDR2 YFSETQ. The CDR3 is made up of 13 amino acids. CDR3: CASRRLPPQEQFF. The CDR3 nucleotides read TGCGCCAGCAGGCGACTGCCGCCTCAAGAGCAGTTCTTC.

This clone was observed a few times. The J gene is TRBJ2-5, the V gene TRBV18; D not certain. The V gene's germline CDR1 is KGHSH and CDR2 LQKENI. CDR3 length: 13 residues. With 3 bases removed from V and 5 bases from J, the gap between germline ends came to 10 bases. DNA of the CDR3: TGTGCCAGCTCACCTTCAACCGCGGAGACCCAGTACTTC. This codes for CASSPSTAETQYF. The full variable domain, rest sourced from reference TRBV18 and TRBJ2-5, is NAGVMQNPRHLVRRRGQEARLRCSPMKGHSHVYWYRQLPEEGLKFMVYLQKENIIDESGMPKERFSAEFPKEGPSILRIQQVVRGDSAAYFCASSPSTAETQYFGPGTRLLVL.

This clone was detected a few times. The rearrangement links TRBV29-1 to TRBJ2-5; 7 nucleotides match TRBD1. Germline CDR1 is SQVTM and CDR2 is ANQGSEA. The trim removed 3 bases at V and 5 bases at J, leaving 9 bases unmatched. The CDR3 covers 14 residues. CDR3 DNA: TGCAGCGTTGACAGGGGGAGTCTATTTGAGACCCAGTACTTC. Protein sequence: CSVDRGSLFETQYF.

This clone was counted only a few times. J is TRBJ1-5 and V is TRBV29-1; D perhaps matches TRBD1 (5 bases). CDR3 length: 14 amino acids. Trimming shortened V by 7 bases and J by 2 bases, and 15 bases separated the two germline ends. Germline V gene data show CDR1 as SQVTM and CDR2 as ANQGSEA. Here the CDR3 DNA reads TGCAGCGCCTCGGGCGGGGCCCGCAATCAGCCCCAGCATTTT. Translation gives CSASGGARNQPQHF. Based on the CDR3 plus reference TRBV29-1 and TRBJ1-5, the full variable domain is SAVISQKPSRDICQRGTSLTIQCQVDSQVTMMFWYRQQPGQSLTLIATANQGSEATYESGFVIDKFPISRPNLTFSTLTVSNMSPEDSSIYLCSASGGARNQPQHFGDGTRLSIL.

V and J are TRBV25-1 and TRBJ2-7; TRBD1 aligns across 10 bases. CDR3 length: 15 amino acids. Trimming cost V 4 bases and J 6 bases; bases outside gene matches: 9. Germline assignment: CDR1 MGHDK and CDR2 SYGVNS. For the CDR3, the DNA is TGTGCCAGCAGTGCACCCGGGACAGGGGTAGCCGAGCAGTACTTC. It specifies CASSAPGTGVAEQYF.

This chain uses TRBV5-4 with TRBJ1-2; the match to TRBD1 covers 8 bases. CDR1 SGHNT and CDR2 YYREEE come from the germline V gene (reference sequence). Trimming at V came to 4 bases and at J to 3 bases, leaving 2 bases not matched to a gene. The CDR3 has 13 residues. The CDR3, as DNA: TGTGCCAGCAGCGCGGGACAGGACTATGGCTACACCTTC. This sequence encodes CASSAGQDYGYTF.

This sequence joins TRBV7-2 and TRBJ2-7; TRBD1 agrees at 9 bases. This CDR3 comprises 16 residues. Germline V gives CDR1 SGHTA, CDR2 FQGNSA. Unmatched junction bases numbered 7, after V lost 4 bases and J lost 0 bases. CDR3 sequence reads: CASSYSGQGSSYEQYF. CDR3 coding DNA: TGTGCCAGCAGCTACTCGGGACAGGGATCCTCCTACGAGCAGTACTTC.

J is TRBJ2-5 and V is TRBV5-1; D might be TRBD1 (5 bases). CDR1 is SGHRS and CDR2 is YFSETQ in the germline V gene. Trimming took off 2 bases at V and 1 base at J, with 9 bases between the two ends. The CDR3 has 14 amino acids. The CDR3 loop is CASSFGQIQETQYF. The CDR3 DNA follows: TGCGCCAGCAGCTTCGGACAAATCCAAGAGACCCAGTACTTC.

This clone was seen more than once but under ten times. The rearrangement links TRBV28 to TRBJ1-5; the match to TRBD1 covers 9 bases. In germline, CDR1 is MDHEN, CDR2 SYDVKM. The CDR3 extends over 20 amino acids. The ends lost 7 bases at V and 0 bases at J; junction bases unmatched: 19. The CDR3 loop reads CASNFYFLGTGIYSNQPQHF. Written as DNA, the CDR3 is TGTGCCAGCAATTTTTACTTTCTCGGGACAGGGATCTATAGCAATCAGCCCCAGCATTTT.